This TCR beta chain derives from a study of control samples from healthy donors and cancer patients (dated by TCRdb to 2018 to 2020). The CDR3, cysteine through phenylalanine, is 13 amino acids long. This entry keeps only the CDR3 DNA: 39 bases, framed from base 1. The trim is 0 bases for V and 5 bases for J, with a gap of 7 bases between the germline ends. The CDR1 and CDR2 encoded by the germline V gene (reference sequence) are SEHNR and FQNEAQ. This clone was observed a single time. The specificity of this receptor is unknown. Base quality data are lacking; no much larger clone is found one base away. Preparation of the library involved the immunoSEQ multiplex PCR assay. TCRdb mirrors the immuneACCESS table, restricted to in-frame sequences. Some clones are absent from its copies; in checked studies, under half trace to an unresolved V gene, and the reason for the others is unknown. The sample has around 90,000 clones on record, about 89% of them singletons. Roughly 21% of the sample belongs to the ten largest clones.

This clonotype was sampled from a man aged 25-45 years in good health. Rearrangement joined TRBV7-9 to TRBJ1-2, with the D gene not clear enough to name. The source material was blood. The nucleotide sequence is TGTGCCAGCAGCTTAGCCTCAGATTATGGCTACACCTTC. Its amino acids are CASSLASDYGYTF.